The 26 T cell receptor beta chains reported below all come from one sample, sequenced in a study of control samples from healthy donors and cancer patients. Profiling relied on immunoSEQ multiplex PCR, and the TCRdb table lists in-frame clones only, not all of them. Altogether over 85,000 clones are present, approximately 93% being singletons, with the ten largest covering about 1.5%. The specimen was blood. These receptors came from a woman younger than 45 in good health.

The rearrangement joins TRBV6-5 to TRBJ1-1; D remains unclear. Per the germline V gene, CDR1 is MNHEY and CDR2 is SVGAGI. Trimming cost V 7 bases and J 4 bases, with 7 bases left between them. The CDR3 is made up of 11 amino acids. The CDR3 protein is CASTQFTEAFF. The CDR3 DNA is TGTGCCAGCACCCAGTTCACTGAAGCTTTCTTT.

This chain uses TRBV18 with TRBJ1-2; TRBD1 matches 8 bases. J lost 8 bases, V lost 3 bases, and 14 bases had no gene match. CDR3 size: 16 residues. Germline V gives CDR1 KGHSH, CDR2 LQKENI. This CDR3 reads CASSPGTGGLLYGYTF. CDR3 sequence (DNA): TGTGCCAGCTCACCCGGGACAGGTGGCCTTTTATACGGCTACACCTTC.

The chain couples TRBV11-3 to TRBJ1-2; no clear D gene. Germline V gene data show CDR1 as SGHNT and CDR2 as YENEEA. This CDR3 region has 15 residues. V dropped 2 bases and J dropped 6 bases, with 16 bases sitting between them. CDR3 residues: CASSLRFSGAHGYTF. The CDR3, as DNA: TGTGCCAGCAGCTTACGTTTTTCGGGCGCCCATGGCTACACCTTC.

The V gene is TRBV5-1, the J gene TRBJ1-2, with D possibly matching TRBD1 (5 bases). The CDR3 spans 14 residues. Deletions cut 1 base from V and 2 bases from J, with 9 bases between. The germline CDR1 and CDR2 sequences are SGHRS and YFSETQ. CDR3 residues: CASSLFRDNYGYTF. CDR3 nucleotides: TGCGCCAGCAGCTTGTTTCGGGACAACTATGGCTACACCTTC.

The J gene is TRBJ1-1, the V gene TRBV13; no clear D. Trimming cost V 2 bases and J 1 base, with 11 bases left between them. The CDR3 covers 15 residues. Germline V gene lookup returns CDR1 PRHDT and CDR2 FYEKMQ (reference sequence). Here the CDR3 DNA reads TGTGCCAGCAGCTTACGCGATTGGGGGAACACTGAAGCTTTCTTT. This gives the protein CASSLRDWGNTEAFF.

This rearrangement joins TRBV6-5 to TRBJ1-4; possible D gene TRBD1, 6 bases. Trimming cost V 1 base and J 8 bases, with 11 bases left between them. This CDR3 is built from 14 residues. CDR1 MNHEY and CDR2 SVGAGI come from the germline V gene. For the CDR3, the DNA is TGTGCCAGCAGTTACTTGGACAGCGGGGAAAAACTGTTTTTT. It encodes CASSYLDSGEKLFF.

The count of this clone is one. The CDR3 protein is CATSRTDAGNTEAFF. The CDR3 nucleotides are TGTGCCACCAGTCGCACGGACGCAGGGAACACTGAAGCTTTCTTT. The chain is built from TRBV24-1 and TRBJ1-1; D not certain. V was trimmed by 6 bases and J by 1 base, leaving 14 bases between them. The CDR3 runs 15 residues. The germline CDR1 and CDR2 sequences are KGHDR and SFDVKD.

This clone appeared a few times. This chain uses TRBV28 with TRBJ1-4, with D perhaps matching TRBD1 (5 bases). Germline V CDR1 and CDR2: MDHEN, SYDVKM. The CDR3 runs to 14 residues. The V gene lost 0 bases and the J gene lost 5 bases, with 7 bases spanning the gap. The CDR3 nucleotides are TGTGCCAGCAGTTTATGGCCAGGGAATGAAAAACTGTTTTTT. It specifies CASSLWPGNEKLFF.

The chain joins TRBV5-6 to TRBJ2-5; D unresolved. CDR1 is SGHDT and CDR2 is YYEEEE in the germline V gene. The CDR3 loop spans 15 amino acids. The V and J ends lost 3 bases and 2 bases respectively, with 14 bases between them. CDR3 sequence reads: CASSWQAASQETQYF. CDR3 DNA: TGTGCCAGCAGCTGGCAAGCCGCGAGTCAAGAGACCCAGTACTTC.

The rearrangement joins TRBV12-3 or TRBV12-4 to TRBJ1-1; D might be TRBD1 (6 bases). V lost 6 bases to trimming and J lost 4 bases, with 12 bases between them. This CDR3 region has 13 residues. The CDR3 DNA sequence: TGTGCCAGCAGCTCCCAGGGGACCACTGAAGCTTTCTTT. Protein product: CASSSQGTTEAFF.

The V gene is TRBV5-4, the J gene TRBJ2-7, with 8 bases aligning to TRBD2. The CDR3 runs 19 residues. Unmatched junction bases numbered 18, after V lost 4 bases and J lost 0 bases. CDR1 is SGHNT and CDR2 is YYREEE in the germline V gene (reference sequence). CDR3 in DNA: TGTGCCAGCAGCCCGGGGCTGCGCCTGCAGCGGGAGTTCTCCTACGAGCAGTACTTC. The encoded protein is CASSPGLRLQREFSYEQYF.

This chain joins TRBV11-2 and TRBJ2-7; the D is unclear. Per the germline V gene, CDR1 is SGHAT and CDR2 is FQNNGV. The germline V and J ends were trimmed by 5 bases and 8 bases, with 10 bases remaining between them. CDR3 length: 11 residues. Here the CDR3 DNA reads TGTGCCAGCAGCCGGAACTGGAAGCAGTACTTC. This codes for CASSRNWKQYF.

The chain employs TRBV7-6 and TRBJ2-7, with TRBD1 identical over 10 bases. The germline V gene encodes CDR1 SGHVS and CDR2 FNYEAQ. Trimming cost V 3 bases and J 2 bases; bases outside gene matches: 10. The CDR3 totals 17 residues. CDR3 sequence: CASSLSDGTGAPYEQYF. The CDR3 region has the DNA TGTGCCAGCAGCTTGTCTGACGGGACAGGGGCCCCCTACGAGCAGTACTTC.

The chain joins TRBV7-8 to TRBJ2-5; no definite D call. The V gene's germline CDR1 is SGHVS and CDR2 FQNEAQ. Trimming took 1 base from V and 3 from J, leaving 6 bases between them. CDR3 length equals 13 residues. The DNA of the CDR3 is TGTGCCAGCAGCTTAGGTCTTGAAGAGACCCAGTACTTC. Translation: CASSLGLEETQYF.

The CDR3 is CASSEYVYGELFF. The CDR3 nucleotides are TGTGCCAGCAGTGAATACGTGTACGGGGAGCTGTTTTTT. The V call is TRBV2, the J call TRBJ2-2; no reliable D call. Trimming stripped 2 bases from V and 7 bases from J, with 8 bases between. The V gene's germline CDR1 is SNHLY and CDR2 FYNNEI. CDR3 size: 13 residues.

With regard to this clone: In the same sample, other DNA sequences code for this CDR3. This chain joins TRBV3-1 (or the pseudogene TRBV3-2) and TRBJ1-1, with D tentatively TRBD1 (5 bases). The V gene's germline CDR1 is LGHDT and CDR2 YNNKEL (reference sequence). The V end lost 0 bases, the J end lost 4 bases, and 6 bases lay between the germline ends. This CDR3 has 13 amino acids. DNA of the CDR3: TGTGCCAGCAGCCAAGATAGGGGCACTGAAGCTTTCTTT. It specifies CASSQDRGTEAFF.

This clone was counted a single time. The chain uses TRBV27 and TRBJ1-2, with TRBD1 matching over 8 bases. The CDR3 contains 17 residues. Germline-derived CDR1 and CDR2 are MNHEY and SMNVEV (reference sequence). V trimming: 5 bases; J trimming: 1 base; junction bases outside the gene matches: 12. This CDR3 is CASSLTGGPYINYGYTF. CDR3 DNA sequence: TGTGCCAGCAGTCTCACAGGGGGTCCCTACATTAACTATGGCTACACCTTC.

The chain carries TRBV5-4 and TRBJ2-3; D might be TRBD2 (7 bases). Per the germline V gene, CDR1 is SGHNT and CDR2 is YYREEE (reference sequence). This CDR3 comprises 19 residues. The germline V and J ends were trimmed by 5 bases and 2 bases, with 27 bases remaining between them. DNA for the CDR3: TGTGCCAGCAGGGGAGGGGGGGCCGACCACCAAGCTTCCACAGATACGCAGTATTTT. It encodes CASRGGGADHQASTDTQYF.

The J gene is TRBJ1-5, the V gene TRBV19; 9 nucleotides align to TRBD1. The CDR3 is 17 amino acids. Germline V gives CDR1 LNHDA, CDR2 SQIVND (reference sequence). The junction had 5 bases not matched to a gene; V was cut back by 2 bases and J by 0 bases. The CDR3 nucleotides read TGTGCCAGTAGTATAATTGGGACAGGGTATAGCAATCAGCCCCAGCATTTT. Its protein is CASSIIGTGYSNQPQHF.

This clone came up once. The J gene is TRBJ1-2, the V gene TRBV19, with no clear D. This CDR3 has 13 amino acids. The V end was cut by 7 bases, the J end by 4 bases, with 13 bases between. Germline CDR1 and CDR2: LNHDA and SQIVND (reference sequence). CDR3 DNA sequence: TGTGCCAGTAAAGTGGCCCTTGGCTATGGCTACACCTTC. This translates into CASKVALGYGYTF.

V usage is TRBV19 and J usage is TRBJ1-2; D might be TRBD1 (6 bases). Germline CDR1 LNHDA, CDR2 SQIVND (reference sequence). V lost 2 bases and J lost 12, with 16 bases in between. The CDR3 has 13 amino acids. The CDR3 loop reads CASSIQGPLPNTF. The DNA of the CDR3 is TGTGCCAGTAGTATACAGGGGCCCCTCCCCAACACCTTC.

The V call is TRBV7-9, the J call TRBJ1-1; 9 bases align to TRBD1. Germline V CDR1 and CDR2: SEHNR, FQNEAQ (reference sequence). J gave up 6 bases and V 7 bases, and 12 bases lay outside the gene matches. The CDR3 loop spans 15 amino acids. The CDR3 DNA follows: TGTGCCAGCACCTTCCTTTTGACAGGGGGTTCTGAAGCTTTCTTT. As protein: CASTFLLTGGSEAFF.

The chain couples TRBV11-2 to TRBJ2-7; no definite D call. V was clipped by 0 bases and J by 0 bases, with 15 bases between them. Germline assignment: CDR1 SGHAT and CDR2 FQNNGV. The CDR3 loop spans 17 amino acids. The CDR3 protein is CASSLEGLGTYSYEQYF. CDR3 DNA: TGTGCCAGCAGCTTAGAGGGGTTGGGCACTTACTCCTACGAGCAGTACTTC.

V usage is TRBV19 and J usage is TRBJ2-2; the D gene is possibly TRBD2 (5 bases). The CDR3 is 13 residues long. V lost 6 bases, J lost 7 bases, and 12 bases lay in between. Germline-derived CDR1 and CDR2 are LNHDA and SQIVND (reference sequence). The CDR3 sequence is CASRSEGIGELFF. As DNA, the CDR3 is TGTGCCAGTAGATCCGAGGGAATCGGGGAGCTGTTTTTT.

This chain links TRBV6-1 with TRBJ2-1; no clear D gene. V was trimmed by 6 bases and J by 2 bases, leaving 14 bases between them. Germline-derived CDR1 and CDR2 are MNHNS and SASEGT. The CDR3 totals 15 residues. CDR3 bases: TGTGCCAGCAGCGCACCTCCGGGCCCCTACAATGAGCAGTTCTTC. Its translation is CASSAPPGPYNEQFF.

This sequence joins TRBV10-3 and TRBJ2-2; TRBD1 might be the D (6 bases). V was cut by 2 bases and J by 5 bases, with 15 bases left in between. This CDR3 has 16 amino acids. Germline V CDR1 and CDR2: ENHRY, SYGVKD. CDR3 DNA sequence: TGTGCCATCAGTGAGAGAGTGGCAGGGGTAACCGGGGAGCTGTTTTTT. It is translated as CAISERVAGVTGELFF.